The text below deals with one T cell receptor beta chain. CDR1 is SGHTA, CDR2 FQGNSA, per germline. V was cut by 2 bases and J by 0 bases, with 9 bases left in between. The CDR3 is 15 residues long. This sample stems from a study of T cell changes during pregnancy in multiple sclerosis. The table came from immunoSEQ multiplex PCR; TCRdb's copy has only in-frame clones and leaves some out. Counted here are 40,000 to 50,000 clones, less than 90% occurring once; the ten biggest clones make up around 0.7%. The clonotype originates from a female donor with multiple sclerosis, enrolled in a pregnancy study. The specimen comprised CD4+ T cells from peripheral blood mononuclear cells, sampled before pregnancy. The chain employs TRBV7-2 and TRBJ2-3; D possibly corresponds to TRBD2 (6 bases). The CDR3 is CASSLQAGSTDTQYF. CDR3 DNA sequence: TGTGCCAGCAGCTTACAGGCGGGGAGCACAGATACGCAGTATTTT. Using reference TRBV7-2 and TRBJ2-3 for the parts outside the CDR3, the full variable domain is GAGVSQSPSNKVTEKGKDVELRCDPISGHTALYWYRQSLGQGLEFLIYFQGNSAPDKSGLPSDRFSAERTGGSVSTLTIQRTQQEDSAVYLCASSLQAGSTDTQYFGPGTRLTVL.